The rows below give T cell receptor beta chains drawn from one sample of a study of T cells in Graves' hyperthyroidism and ophthalmopathy. TCRdb passed the multiplex PCR reads through MiXCR, listing each CDR3 protein once. The data contain roughly 400,000 distinct CDR3 sequences, over 12% of them singletons. Sequencing was done on a sample of blood. These receptors were obtained from a man aged 50-60 years with Graves' ophthalmopathy. CDR3s include the opening cysteine and the closing phenylalanine or tryptophan. D genes are given only for firm matches. Rows give clone size only sometimes, using once, few, many, or a class for an expanded clone.

j_call,d_call,v_call,clone_size,cdr3_nt,cdr3_aa
TRBJ1-3,TRBD1,TRBV7-2,many,TGTGCCAGCAGCTTAGTTGAAATCTTCCCGCCGGACAGGCCCTCTGGAAACACCATATATTTT,CASSLVEIFPPDRPSGNTIYF
TRBJ2-3,-,TRBV6-1,few,TGTGCCAGCGGTGGGTTCGGAAGAAGCACAGATACGCGGTATTTT,CASGGFGRSTDTRYF
TRBJ2-5,-,TRBV11-2,many,TGTGCCAGCAGCTTAGGCCAGGGAGGAGAGACCCAGTACTTC,CASSLGQGGETQYF
TRBJ1-3,-,TRBV30,many,TGTGCCTGGGAGGGGACGGTAGGAAACACCATATATTTT,CAWEGTVGNTIYF
TRBJ2-1,TRBD2,TRBV28,-,TGTGCCAGCCAGACTAGCGGGAGTTTGGGGGAGCGGTTCTTC,CASQTSGSLGERFF
TRBJ1-2,TRBD1,TRBV9,-,TGTGCCAGCAGCGTAGCGCCAACAGACAGGGCGACCTACCGGGACTATGGCTACACCTTC,CASSVAPTDRATYRDYGYTF
TRBJ2-3,-,TRBV20-1,many,TGCAGTGCTAGGAGGCAGGGGAGGGATACGCAGTATTTT,CSARRQGRDTQYF
TRBJ2-1,-,TRBV6-1,few,TGTGCCAGCAGTGAATTCAGCGTAGGGTCCTACAATGAGCAGTTCTTC,CASSEFSVGSYNEQFF
TRBJ2-1,-,TRBV2,many,TGTGCCAGCACGGCCACCTACAATGAGCAGTTCTTC,CASTATYNEQFF
TRBJ2-7,TRBD2,TRBV20-1,many,TGCAGTGCTATTACGGGACTAGCGCCCGAGCAGTACTTC,CSAITGLAPEQYF
TRBJ2-3,TRBD2,TRBV20-1,many,TGCAGTGCTAGGACTAGCGGGGGAGGCACAGATACGCAGTATTTT,CSARTSGGGTDTQYF
TRBJ2-3,TRBD2,TRBV10-3,many,TGTGCCATCAGTGATGGACTAGCGGCGACAGATACGCAGTATTTT,CAISDGLAATDTQYF
TRBJ1-3,TRBD1,TRBV20-1,many,TGCAGTGCTAGATCGGGGGGGGGACAGGGCTCTGGAAACACCATATATTTT,CSARSGGGQGSGNTIYF
TRBJ2-3,TRBD2,TRBV18,many,TGTGCCAGCTCACCGTCCAGCGGGAGTCCAGATACGCAGTATTTT,CASSPSSGSPDTQYF
TRBJ2-2,-,TRBV24-1,-,TGTGCCACCAGTGATCCCGCAGGGAAATCCGGGGAGCTGTTTTTT,CATSDPAGKSGELFF
TRBJ2-3,-,TRBV6-1,-,TGTGCCAGCAGTGAAGAGGGGGGGACGGATACGCAGTATTTT,CASSEEGGTDTQYF
TRBJ1-5,TRBD1,TRBV5-1,many,TGCGCCAGCAGCTTGAGGACAGGGTATCAGCCCCAGCATTTT,CASSLRTGYQPQHF
TRBJ2-6,TRBD1,TRBV7-9,few,TGTGCCAGCAGCTTAGATATTAGGCTGTGGGACAGGGCATTCTCTGGGGCCAACGTCCTGACTTTC,CASSLDIRLWDRAFSGANVLTF
TRBJ2-1,TRBD1,TRBV20-1,many,TGCAGTGCTAGAGATATGTCCAGGGGGCATTACAATGAGCAGTTCTTC,CSARDMSRGHYNEQFF
TRBJ2-7,TRBD1,TRBV27,few,TGTGCCAGCAGTGACCGGACAGGGGCCTACGAGCAGTACTTC,CASSDRTGAYEQYF
TRBJ2-7,-,TRBV11-1,many,TGTGCCAGCAGCTCTGACTACGAGCAGTACTTC,CASSSDYEQYF
TRBJ1-1,-,TRBV6-1,-,TGTGCCAGCGGGGAAGGGACGAACACTGAAGCTTTCTTT,CASGEGTNTEAFF
TRBJ1-2,TRBD1,TRBV12-3/TRBV12-4,few,TGTGCCAGCCAAACCTGGGACAGAAGCTATGGCTACACCTTC,CASQTWDRSYGYTF
TRBJ2-1,-,TRBV7-9,few,TGTGCCAGCAGCCTCACAATGTCTGGACGGACAACGGGGCATGAGCAGTTCTTC,CASSLTMSGRTTGHEQFF
TRBJ2-2,TRBD2,TRBV20-1,few,TGCAGTGCTGCCCCCGGAGAGGCTAGCGGGAGGTTCGGGGAGCTGTTTTTT,CSAAPGEASGRFGELFF
TRBJ2-1,TRBD2,TRBV7-7,-,TGTGCTAGCAGCTTAGAGGTCGGTAGCGGGAGTCGCAATGAGCAGTTCTTC,CASSLEVGSGSRNEQFF
TRBJ2-2,-,TRBV5-1,-,TGCGCCAGCAGCTTGGTCAGGTCGCTCGGGGAGCTGTTTTTT,CASSLVRSLGELFF
TRBJ2-2,TRBD2,TRBV12-3/TRBV12-4,many,TGTGCCAGCAGACAGCGGGAGAGATCGAACACCGGGGAGCTGTTTTTT,CASRQRERSNTGELFF
TRBJ2-5,-,TRBV18,many,TGTGCCAGCTCACCGAAGGGAGAGACCCAGTACTTC,CASSPKGETQYF
TRBJ1-4,-,TRBV3-1,many,TGTGCCAGCAGCCAAGCGGGGCAGATTAATGAAAAACTGTTTTTT,CASSQAGQINEKLFF
TRBJ1-6,TRBD1,TRBV25-1,-,TGTGCCAGCAGGGAATCATCATCCCGGGACAGGGTAGTCCTCCACTTT,CASRESSSRDRVVLHF
TRBJ1-1,TRBD1,TRBV5-1,many,TGCGCCAGCTCGACAGGGGGCGATACTGACACTGAAGCTTTCTTT,CASSTGGDTDTEAFF
TRBJ2-2,-,TRBV5-6,-,TGTGCCAGCAGCTTGGTCGGGACACCCGACACCGGGGAGCTGTTTTTT,CASSLVGTPDTGELFF
TRBJ2-2,TRBD1,TRBV7-8,many,TGTGCCAGCAGGACGGGACAGGGAGGGAGAGGGATCATACGTTCCGGGGAGCTGTTTTTT,CASRTGQGGRGIIRSGELFF
TRBJ1-2,TRBD1,TRBV5-6,many,TGTGCCAGCAGCTTGGGACAGGGGGACGGCTACACCTTC,CASSLGQGDGYTF
TRBJ1-1,-,TRBV28,many,TGTGCCAGCATTACCGGGGGAGGACGCTTGAACACTGAAGCTTTCTTT,CASITGGGRLNTEAFF
TRBJ2-1,-,TRBV7-2,many,TGTGCCAGCAGCTTAAGCCGATGGACATCTCGGAATGAGCAGTTCTTC,CASSLSRWTSRNEQFF
TRBJ1-2,-,TRBV12-3/TRBV12-4,-,TGTGCCAGCAGTTCGGGTTCCTCGGGGGTTCCCTATAGCTACACCTTC,CASSSGSSGVPYSYTF
TRBJ2-2,TRBD2,TRBV7-9,-,TGTGCCAGCAGCCCACCGCGCGGGAGGAACACCGGGGAGCTGTTTTTT,CASSPPRGRNTGELFF
TRBJ2-1,TRBD2,TRBV5-1,-,TGCGCCAGCAGCCCTAGCGGAGTAAGGGTCAATGAGCAGTTCTTC,CASSPSGVRVNEQFF
TRBJ2-4,TRBD2,TRBV30,-,TGTGCCTGGAGTGGTGGCAGGGGACTAGCGGGAGGCCGGGTGTACATTCAGTACTTC,CAWSGGRGLAGGRVYIQYF
TRBJ2-5,TRBD2,TRBV28,many,TGTGCCAGTCTACCGACTAGCGGAGCCTGGTTCCAAGAGACCCAGTACTTC,CASLPTSGAWFQETQYF
TRBJ1-1,TRBD1,TRBV20-1,many,TGCAGTGCAACGGGACAGGCTATTGAAGCTTTCTTT,CSATGQAIEAFF
TRBJ2-3,-,TRBV28,few,TGTGCCAGCAGTTCCCGGGGTCCCGCAGATACGCAGTATTTT,CASSSRGPADTQYF
TRBJ1-1,-,TRBV25-1,-,TGTGCCAGCAGTGAACAGGAGAACACTGAAGCTTTCTTT,CASSEQENTEAFF
TRBJ2-7,TRBD2,TRBV3-1,many,TGTGCCAGCAGCCAAGGCGGGACTAGCGGGAGGTATGGAGAGCAGTACTTC,CASSQGGTSGRYGEQYF
TRBJ1-5,-,TRBV30,many,TGTGCCTGGGGGACGATGGGGGCTCAGCCCCAGCATTTT,CAWGTMGAQPQHF
TRBJ2-3,TRBD2,TRBV2,many,TGTGCCAGCAGGACGGGGACTAGCGGGAGACTTACAGATACGCAGTATTTT,CASRTGTSGRLTDTQYF